This T cell receptor beta chain was captured in a study of shared clonotypes between healthy human individuals. Germline V gives CDR1 SGHNT, CDR2 YYREEE (reference sequence). V lost 10 bases to trimming and J lost 7 bases, with 14 bases between them. The CDR3 totals 11 residues. Findings and caveats of the study: It was the non-shared clonotypes that had lower generation probabilities than clonotypes shared by all four donors. Donor clonotype sharing was expected to depend on sequencing depth. Sharing across four donors was highest in naive CD4 (approximately 5%) and lowest in memory CD8 (about 0.4%).

The repertoire was sequenced with immunoSEQ multiplex PCR; TCRdb's copy has only in-frame clones and lacks some. This table holds some 2.1 million clones, 95% found once. Points on this clone: As yet, its antigen is unknown.

Sequencing was done on a sample of naive CD4+ T cells sorted from blood. Noted subset: CD45RA+ positively selected. V usage is TRBV5-4 and J usage is TRBJ2-5; possible D gene TRBD2, 5 bases. This receptor was taken from a man in his late teens or twenties in good health. Written as DNA, the CDR3 is TGTGCCGTTTCCCTAGCAGGGACCCAGTACTTC. It translates to CAVSLAGTQYF.